A single sample gave rise to the 30 T cell receptor beta chains below, sequenced in a study of T-cell reconstitution after alpha-beta-depleted transplantation in children. Preparation of the TCRbeta library used unique molecular identifiers. Each CDR3 protein gets one entry after TCRdb re-called the PCR reads with MiXCR. The sample includes 70,000 to 95,000 distinct CDR3 sequences, 10% to 15% of them seen just once. The sequencing used PBMCs from the stem cell graft donor, collected from the stem cell graft. These receptors all stem from a human donor who donated a stem cell graft to a child with inherited bone marrow failure.

This clonotype was seen many times. This chain links TRBV12-3 or TRBV12-4 with TRBJ1-5; D gene ambiguous. This CDR3 has 15 amino acids. Trimming pared 5 bases from V and 0 bases from J, leaving 11 bases between. CDR3 sequence (DNA): TGTGCCAGCAGTCGGACCGCGGATAGCAATCAGCCCCAGCATTTT. Translating gives CASSRTADSNQPQHF.

This clonotype was observed many times. V usage is TRBV5-1 and J usage is TRBJ2-3; 9 bases match TRBD2. Trimming cost V 9 bases and J 2 bases; bases outside gene matches: 10. The V gene's germline CDR1 is SGHRS and CDR2 YFSETQ. The length of the CDR3 is 15 residues. The DNA of the CDR3 is TGCGCCAACTCCTTTAGCGGGAGTTACACAGATACGCAGTATTTT. Its translation: CANSFSGSYTDTQYF.

The table lists this clonotype with many counts. The chain is built from TRBV7-2 and TRBJ2-7; TRBD1 matches 7 bases. Germline V gene data show CDR1 as SGHTA and CDR2 as FQGNSA. This CDR3 region has 12 residues. The V gene end was trimmed by 5 bases and the J gene end by 3 bases; junction bases not matched to a gene: 1. The CDR3 nucleotides are TGTGCCAGCAGCCGACAGGGCTACGAGCAGTACTTC. Amino acids: CASSRQGYEQYF.

This chain links TRBV20-1 with TRBJ1-5; D may be TRBD1 (5 bases). Between the trimmed V and J ends, which lost 3 bases and 6 bases, there was a span of 12 bases. The CDR3 loop spans 13 amino acids. CDR1 and CDR2 from the germline V gene are DFQATT and SNEGSKA (reference sequence). The DNA for the CDR3 is TGCAGTGCTAGCTCAGGGTTTGGTCAGCCCCAGCATTTT. Protein product: CSASSGFGQPQHF.

This clonotype was found many times. The rearrangement links TRBV5-5 to TRBJ1-3; D is undetermined. Germline-derived CDR1 and CDR2 are SGHKS and YYEKEE (reference sequence). CDR3 length equals 16 residues. The germline V and J ends were trimmed by 0 bases and 0 bases, with 10 bases remaining between them. For the CDR3, the DNA is TGTGCCAGCAGCTTGGTGTGGAGGGACTCTGGAAACACCATATATTTT. Its translation is CASSLVWRDSGNTIYF.

This clonotype was detected ten times or more. V is TRBV5-6 and J is TRBJ2-5; 8 bases align to TRBD2. CDR3 size: 15 residues. Unmatched junction bases numbered 6, after V lost 1 base and J lost 4 bases. Germline CDR1 is SGHDT and CDR2 is YYEEEE. The CDR3 spells CASSLMLLAGETQYF. Written as DNA, the CDR3 is TGTGCCAGCAGCTTGATGTTGCTAGCGGGAGAGACCCAGTACTTC. The whole variable domain, remainder taken from reference TRBV5-6 and TRBJ2-5, is DAGVTQSPTHLIKTRGQQVTLRCSPKSGHDTVSWYQQALGQGPQFIFQYYEEEERQRGNFPDRFSGHQFPNYSSELNVNALLLGDSALYLCASSLMLLAGETQYFGPGTRLLVL.

The chain links TRBV29-1 to TRBJ2-1; D might be TRBD1 or TRBD2, each matching 5 bases. Germline loops: CDR1 SQVTM, CDR2 ANQGSEA. The V gene lost 3 bases and the J gene lost 3 bases, with 15 bases spanning the gap. The CDR3 sequence is 15 residues long. CDR3 amino acids: CSVDTRGTYYNEQFF. The CDR3 DNA reads as TGCAGCGTTGATACGAGGGGTACCTACTACAATGAGCAGTTCTTC.

The sample holds many counts of this clonotype. The chain is built from TRBV5-1 and TRBJ2-1; TRBD2 might be the D (5 bases). This CDR3 has 15 residues. Germline loops: CDR1 SGHRS, CDR2 YFSETQ. Between the trimmed V and J ends, which lost 0 bases and 2 bases, there was a span of 9 bases. The CDR3 DNA sequence: TGCGCCAGCAGCTTGGTCGGGATACCCTACAATGAGCAGTTCTTC. This encodes CASSLVGIPYNEQFF. The entire variable domain, with the rest obtained from reference TRBV5-1 and TRBJ2-1, is as follows: KAGVTQTPRYLIKTRGQQVTLSCSPISGHRSVSWYQQTPGQGLQFLFEYFSETQRNKGNFPGRFSGRQFSNSRSEMNVSTLELGDSALYLCASSLVGIPYNEQFFGPGTRLTVL.

V is TRBV9 and J is TRBJ2-5; TRBD2 might be the D (6 bases). This CDR3 has 14 residues. CDR1 and CDR2 (germline): SGDLS, YYNGEE. V was trimmed by 2 bases and J by 7 bases, leaving 15 bases between them. CDR3 sequence: CASSVGGAEGTQYF. DNA of the CDR3: TGTGCCAGCAGCGTGGGAGGCGCGGAGGGGACCCAGTACTTC.

This clonotype was seen at least ten times. The chain joins TRBV3-1 to TRBJ2-3, with TRBD2 matching over 11 bases. The junction had 8 bases not matched to a gene; V was cut back by 2 bases and J by 4 bases. Per the germline V gene, CDR1 is LGHDT and CDR2 is YNNKEL (reference sequence). The CDR3 spans 17 residues. Here the CDR3 reads CASSQPSGTSGSDTQYF. CDR3 bases: TGTGCCAGCAGCCAACCCTCCGGGACTAGCGGTTCAGATACGCAGTATTTT.

This clonotype was recorded many times. V and J are TRBV9 and TRBJ2-3; D is unclear. The V gene lost 0 bases and the J gene lost 3 bases, with 8 bases spanning the gap. From germline, CDR1 is SGDLS and CDR2 YYNGEE. The CDR3 is 14 amino acids. CDR3 protein: CASSVEGRTDTQYF. CDR3 sequence (DNA): TGTGCCAGCAGCGTAGAAGGCCGAACAGATACGCAGTATTTT.

This clonotype was seen at least ten times. The V gene is TRBV20-1, the J gene TRBJ1-1; D possibly corresponds to TRBD1 (6 bases). Germline CDR1 is DFQATT and CDR2 is SNEGSKA (reference sequence). V was cut by 6 bases and J by 1 base, with 12 bases left in between. The CDR3 covers 13 residues. This chain's CDR3 is CSATPDRNTEAFF. CDR3 sequence (DNA): TGCAGTGCCACGCCGGACAGGAACACTGAAGCTTTCTTT.

Regarding this clonotype: The junction differs from germline at one of its ends, possibly a read error. This chain connects TRBV18 to TRBJ2-1, with D tentatively TRBD2 (6 bases). The CDR3 is 16 amino acids. Germline V gene lookup returns CDR1 KGHSH and CDR2 LQKENI. The CDR3: CASSLGGGPKYSEQFF. The CDR3 nucleotides are TGTGCCAGCTCACTTGGGGGAGGCCCTAAGTACAGTGAGCAGTTCTTC.

This clonotype has a count of ten or more. This chain uses TRBV6-5 with TRBJ1-5, with D perhaps matching TRBD1 (6 bases). CDR1 and CDR2 from the germline V gene are MNHEY and SVGAGI. The CDR3 extends over 15 amino acids. Deletions cut 3 bases from V and 5 bases from J, with 14 bases between. The DNA for the CDR3 is TGTGCCAGCAGTTATAACATGGACAGTGATCAGCCCCAGCATTTT. Its translation is CASSYNMDSDQPQHF.

J is TRBJ1-2 and V is TRBV23-1, with D maybe TRBD1 (6 bases). TRBV23-1 is treated as an ORF (open reading frame) with a function not yet certain. The CDR3 covers 19 residues. Trimming stripped 4 bases from V and 4 bases from J, with 28 bases between. In DNA, the CDR3 is TGCGCCAGCAGTCGCGTCTCGGGGACACACCGTATCCCTAGCTATGGCTACACCTTC. This codes for CASSRVSGTHRIPSYGYTF.

Many counts were recorded for this clonotype. The chain joins TRBV15 to TRBJ2-6; perhaps TRBD2 as D (6 bases). This CDR3 comprises 16 residues. Trimming left V 0 bases short and J 2 bases short, with 8 bases between. The germline V gene has CDR1 LNHNV and CDR2 YYDKDF (reference sequence). CDR3 sequence reads: CATSREWGAGANVLTF. The CDR3 DNA is TGTGCCACCAGCAGAGAGTGGGGGGCTGGGGCCAACGTCCTGACTTTC.

The table lists this clonotype with many counts. J is TRBJ2-3 and V is TRBV5-6; tentatively, D is TRBD2 (5 bases). V was trimmed by 4 bases and J by 0 bases, leaving 12 bases between them. The CDR3 extends over 15 amino acids. Germline V CDR1 and CDR2: SGHDT, YYEEEE. Here the CDR3 DNA reads TGTGCCAGCAGCAGGAGGCGGACTAGCACAGATACGCAGTATTTT. Encoded protein: CASSRRRTSTDTQYF. The full variable domain, rest sourced from reference TRBV5-6 and TRBJ2-3, is DAGVTQSPTHLIKTRGQQVTLRCSPKSGHDTVSWYQQALGQGPQFIFQYYEEEERQRGNFPDRFSGHQFPNYSSELNVNALLLGDSALYLCASSRRRTSTDTQYFGPGTRLTVL.

This clonotype was observed many times. The rearrangement joins TRBV5-1 to TRBJ2-7; no definite D call. The CDR3 covers 15 residues. Trimming removed 4 bases at V and 2 bases at J, with 16 bases between. CDR1 SGHRS and CDR2 YFSETQ come from the germline V gene. CDR3 region: CASSRESSRAYEQYF. In nucleotides, the CDR3 is TGCGCCAGCAGCCGTGAGAGTAGCCGGGCCTACGAGCAGTACTTC.

The chain links TRBV7-2 to TRBJ2-5; D uncertain. V gave up 2 bases and J gave up 5 bases, with 6 bases separating them. This CDR3 has 12 amino acids. CDR1 SGHTA and CDR2 FQGNSA come from the germline V gene. The CDR3 nucleotides read TGTGCCAGCAGCTTACTTTTGGAGACCCAGTACTTC. This encodes CASSLLLETQYF. Using reference TRBV7-2 and TRBJ2-5 for the parts outside the CDR3, the full variable domain is GAGVSQSPSNKVTEKGKDVELRCDPISGHTALYWYRQSLGQGLEFLIYFQGNSAPDKSGLPSDRFSAERTGGSVSTLTIQRTQQEDSAVYLCASSLLLETQYFGPGTRLLVL.

The sample holds many counts of this clonotype. V gene TRBV12-3 or TRBV12-4 combines with J gene TRBJ1-5; the match to TRBD1 covers 8 bases. The CDR3 covers 15 residues. J gave up 6 bases and V 5 bases, and 9 bases lay outside the gene matches. CDR3 sequence: CASSPGQGDSQPQHF. As DNA, the CDR3 is TGTGCCAGCAGTCCCGGACAGGGAGATTCTCAGCCCCAGCATTTT.

This clonotype was picked up many times. The chain carries TRBV7-9 and TRBJ2-7, with 7 bases identical to TRBD1. V was pared by 5 bases and J by 6 bases, with 10 bases of the junction left unmatched. CDR3 size: 14 residues. Germline CDR1 SEHNR, CDR2 FQNEAQ (reference sequence). The CDR3 sequence: CASSQLDRVSEQYF. CDR3 nucleotides: TGTGCCAGCAGCCAACTCGACAGGGTCTCCGAGCAGTACTTC.

The sample holds many counts of this clonotype. V is TRBV10-3 and J is TRBJ2-1; no definite D call. CDR3 size: 11 residues. The V and J ends lost 10 bases and 6 bases respectively, with 10 bases between them. Germline assignment: CDR1 ENHRY and CDR2 SYGVKD. The CDR3 loop is CASADRNEQFF. The CDR3 DNA is TGTGCCAGCGCGGACCGCAATGAGCAGTTCTTC.

This clonotype was seen many times. The chain joins TRBV4-3 to TRBJ2-1, with D possibly TRBD2 on 5 matching bases. V lost 4 bases and J lost 8, with 12 bases in between. The germline V gene has CDR1 LGHNA and CDR2 YSLEER. The CDR3 covers 13 residues. The CDR3 DNA reads TGCGCCAGCAGCCCCCGGGGATTTGATGAGCAGTTCTTC. This codes for CASSPRGFDEQFF.

This clonotype was detected ten times or more. This chain links TRBV2 with TRBJ2-7, with 8 bases aligning to TRBD1. The CDR3 runs 15 residues. The germline V gene has CDR1 SNHLY and CDR2 FYNNEI. With V trimmed by 6 bases and J by 2 bases, 9 bases remained unmatched. The CDR3 spells CASSPWWTGPYEQYF. Written as DNA, the CDR3 is TGTGCCAGCAGCCCTTGGTGGACAGGGCCCTACGAGCAGTACTTC.

This clonotype was seen repeatedly, ten times or more. The chain carries TRBV7-8 and TRBJ1-1; 9 bases are a match to TRBD1. This CDR3 spans 17 amino acids. Germline trimming cut 5 bases from V and 2 bases from J; bases unmatched to any gene: 12. The V gene's germline CDR1 is SGHVS and CDR2 FQNEAQ. CDR3 DNA: TGTGCCAGCAGCGGACCCCCGGGACAGGGAGGCAACACTGAAGCTTTCTTT. Protein: CASSGPPGQGGNTEAFF.

This chain uses TRBV20-1 with TRBJ2-1, with 10 bases lining up with TRBD1. The germline gives CDR1 DFQATT, CDR2 SNEGSKA (reference sequence). Losses at the gene ends were 0 bases for V and 7 bases for J; bases not matched to a gene: 3. This CDR3 spans 14 amino acids. This CDR3 is CSAREGQGWNEQFF. In DNA, the CDR3 is TGCAGTGCTAGAGAGGGACAGGGGTGGAATGAGCAGTTCTTC.

This clonotype was seen at least ten times. The genes are TRBV7-2 and TRBJ2-7; D remains unclear. Germline V gene sequence: CDR1 SGHTA, CDR2 FQGNSA. The CDR3 is made up of 14 amino acids. V was pared by 3 bases and J by 2 bases, with 11 bases between. The CDR3 DNA is TGTGCCAGCAGCTTCTGGCCGGGCCCCTACGAGCAGTACTTC. The encoded protein is CASSFWPGPYEQYF. The full variable domain, in which reference TRBV7-2 and TRBJ2-7 provide the parts outside the CDR3, is GAGVSQSPSNKVTEKGKDVELRCDPISGHTALYWYRQSLGQGLEFLIYFQGNSAPDKSGLPSDRFSAERTGGSVSTLTIQRTQQEDSAVYLCASSFWPGPYEQYFGPGTRLTVT.

This rearrangement joins TRBV23-1 to TRBJ1-6, with D possibly matching TRBD1 (5 bases). TRBV23-1 is labeled an ORF, and its function is uncertain. This CDR3 has 15 amino acids. Trimming cost V 0 bases and J 7 bases, with 10 bases left between them. CDR3 DNA sequence: TGCGCCAGCAGTCAATCGTCACAGGAAAATTCACCCCTCCACTTT. This gives the protein CASSQSSQENSPLHF.

This clonotype was counted ten times or more. The chain's CDR3 is CASSLRFLGISYNEQFF. In DNA, the CDR3 is TGTGCCAGCAGTTTACGGTTTCTCGGAATCTCCTACAATGAGCAGTTCTTC. The chain couples TRBV27 to TRBJ2-1; D unclear. The CDR3 extends over 17 amino acids. The germline V gene encodes CDR1 MNHEY and CDR2 SMNVEV (reference sequence). Trimming took off 2 bases at V and 0 bases at J, with 14 bases between the two ends.

The chain has TRBV6-1 and TRBJ1-2; D remains ambiguous. The CDR3 totals 14 residues. V lost 6 bases and J 4 bases, leaving 15 bases between the germline ends. Germline loops: CDR1 MNHNS, CDR2 SASEGT. CDR3 sequence (DNA): TGTGCCAGCAGCACTGCGGGTCTGGGCTATGGCTACACCTTC. As protein: CASSTAGLGYGYTF.